The next 21 T cell receptor beta chains were all read from a single sample in a study of somatic mutations in cytotoxic T cells in rheumatoid arthritis. Sequenced by immunoSEQ multiplex PCR; TCRdb stores in-frame clones only, minus some. The profile shows more than 12,000 clones, approximately 70% of them singletons. What was sequenced was CD8+ T cells sorted from blood. These receptors were collected from an adult with rheumatoid arthritis.

The chain links TRBV6-5 to TRBJ1-2; D is possibly TRBD1 (6 bases). The CDR3 is 13 amino acids. Germline V gene data show CDR1 as MNHEY and CDR2 as SVGAGI. Trimming cost V 0 bases and J 9 bases, with 11 bases left between them. The CDR3 nucleotides are TGTGCCAGCAGTTACTCCGGCGGGACAAGCTACACCTTC. Translation: CASSYSGGTSYTF.

V and J are TRBV28 and TRBJ1-5, with 7 bases aligning to TRBD1. Germline V gene lookup returns CDR1 MDHEN and CDR2 SYDVKM. This CDR3 has 16 amino acids. The trim removed 1 base at V and 5 bases at J, leaving 8 bases unmatched. The CDR3 here is CASSLFPGGADQPQHF. The DNA for the CDR3 is TGTGCCAGCAGTTTATTTCCAGGGGGAGCAGATCAGCCCCAGCATTTT.

The rearrangement links TRBV9 to TRBJ2-6, with unresolved D. V was shortened by 0 bases and J by 4 bases, with 17 bases between the two germline ends. The CDR3 is made up of 18 amino acids. The germline V gene has CDR1 SGDLS and CDR2 YYNGEE. CDR3 residues: CASSVEVGLPSGANVLTF. DNA for the CDR3: TGTGCCAGCAGCGTAGAGGTGGGTCTTCCCTCCGGGGCCAACGTCCTGACTTTC. The full variable domain, its missing parts supplied by reference TRBV9 and TRBJ2-6, is DSGVTQTPKHLITATGQRVTLRCSPRSGDLSVYWYQQSLDQGLQFLIQYYNGEERAKGNILERFSAQQFPDLHSELNLSSLELGDSALYFCASSVEVGLPSGANVLTFGAGSRLTVL.

The genes are TRBV6-6 and TRBJ2-5, with TRBD1 identical over 9 bases. V gave up 4 bases and J gave up 4 bases; unmatched junction bases: 4. There are 14 residues in the CDR3. Per germline, CDR1 MNHNY and CDR2 SVGAGI (reference sequence). The CDR3 DNA follows: TGTGCCAGCAGTTCCGGGACAGGGACAGAGACCCAGTACTTC. It encodes CASSSGTGTETQYF.

This clone appeared once. This chain joins TRBV6-1 and TRBJ1-1; 7 nucleotides align to TRBD1. J lost 0 bases, V lost 6 bases, and 7 bases had no gene match. The CDR3 is 15 amino acids. Looked up from germline, CDR1 is MNHNS and CDR2 is SASEGT. DNA of the CDR3: TGTGCCAGCAGAACCGGGACAGTATTGAACACTGAAGCTTTCTTT. It specifies CASRTGTVLNTEAFF.

This clone was seen a few times. The rearrangement joins TRBV9 to TRBJ1-6; D possibly corresponds to TRBD1 (6 bases). The germline CDR1 and CDR2 sequences are SGDLS and YYNGEE. CDR3 length equals 13 residues. Trimming left V 3 bases short and J 9 bases short, with 10 bases between. The CDR3 region has the DNA TGTGCCAGCAGCGGTCAGGGGCTTTCACCCCTCCACTTT. Its protein is CASSGQGLSPLHF.

The rearrangement links TRBV4-1 to TRBJ2-1, with 8 bases aligning to TRBD2. The CDR3 is 13 residues long. The V segment lost 4 bases and the J segment 8 bases; nucleotides outside the gene matches: 4. Germline assignment: CDR1 MGHRA and CDR2 YSYEKL. The CDR3 here is CASSPGLVDEQFF. The CDR3 DNA sequence: TGCGCCAGCAGCCCGGGACTAGTCGATGAGCAGTTCTTC.

This chain joins TRBV28 and TRBJ1-5; 11 bases are a match to TRBD1. With V trimmed by 10 bases and J by 6 bases, 11 bases remained unmatched. The CDR3 spans 15 residues. Germline V gene data show CDR1 as MDHEN and CDR2 as SYDVKM. CDR3 residues: CATTYQGTGGQPQHF. DNA for the CDR3: TGTGCCACGACCTATCAAGGGACAGGGGGTCAGCCCCAGCATTTT.

The chain uses TRBV30 and TRBJ1-2, with TRBD1 as a possible D gene (6 bases). CDR3 length: 13 amino acids. Germline lookup yields CDR1 GTSNPN and CDR2 SVGIG (reference sequence). Trimming took 7 bases from V and 4 from J, leaving 16 bases between them. As DNA, the CDR3 is TGTGCCTCCACAGGGTGGAGGAGCTATGGCTACACCTTC. The encoded protein is CASTGWRSYGYTF. Filled out from reference TRBV30 and TRBJ1-2, the complete variable domain reads SQTIHQWPATLVQPVGSPLSLECTVEGTSNPNLYWYRQAAGRGLQLLFYSVGIGQISSEVPQNLSASRPQDRQFILSSKKLLLSDSGFYLCASTGWRSYGYTFGSGTRLTVV.

The chain uses TRBV7-9 and TRBJ2-1, with TRBD1 matching 8 bases. The length of the CDR3 is 16 residues. Germline V lookup: CDR1 SEHNR, CDR2 FQNEAQ (reference sequence). The V gene end was trimmed by 0 bases and the J gene end by 3 bases; junction bases not matched to a gene: 4. This CDR3 is CASSLALGQGYNEQFF. In nucleotides, the CDR3 is TGTGCCAGCAGCTTAGCGCTCGGACAGGGCTACAATGAGCAGTTCTTC.

Only one count was recorded for this clone. The chain links TRBV29-1 to TRBJ1-1, with D uncertain. Germline CDR1 reads SQVTM; CDR2 reads ANQGSEA. V was pared by 2 bases and J by 4 bases, with 11 bases between. CDR3 length equals 13 residues. Written as DNA, the CDR3 is TGCAGCGTTGAAATAAGACTCGGCACTGAAGCTTTCTTT. It codes for CSVEIRLGTEAFF.

The V call is TRBV19, the J call TRBJ2-7, with TRBD1 matching 7 bases. Germline V gives CDR1 LNHDA, CDR2 SQIVND (reference sequence). V lost 6 bases and J lost 2; bases outside the gene matches: 7. The CDR3 has 14 residues. In DNA form, the CDR3 reads TGTGCCAGTAGCCCTAGGACAGGCCCCTACGAGCAGTACTTC. Its protein is CASSPRTGPYEQYF.

V gene TRBV5-1 combines with J gene TRBJ2-7; 14 bases fit TRBD2. J gave up 3 bases and V 3 bases, and 11 bases lay outside the gene matches. The CDR3 is 18 residues long. CDR1 and CDR2 (germline): SGHRS, YFSETQ. The CDR3 here is CASSSGLAGGEISYEQYF. The CDR3 coding sequence is TGCGCCAGCAGCTCCGGACTAGCGGGGGGCGAAATCAGCTACGAGCAGTACTTC.

The chain links TRBV1 to TRBJ2-1; TRBD1 is the table's D call, not checked against the DNA. TRBV1 is a recognized pseudogene. The CDR3 runs to 12 residues. CDR3 amino acids: CTSLGAEYEQFF. The CDR3 nucleotides read TGCACCAGCTTAGGGGCCGAGTATGAGCAGTTCTTC.

The genes are TRBV10-3 and TRBJ2-3, with 8 bases that match TRBD2. Trimming cost V 9 bases and J 4 bases; bases outside gene matches: 9. Looked up from germline, CDR1 is ENHRY and CDR2 is SYGVKD. The CDR3 loop spans 14 amino acids. The CDR3 here is CAIRPGGVSDTQYF. The DNA for the CDR3 is TGTGCCATTCGACCGGGGGGGGTGTCAGATACGCAGTATTTT.

The chain has TRBV5-1 and TRBJ2-3; 7 positions agree with TRBD1. CDR1 SGHRS and CDR2 YFSETQ come from the germline V gene. The ends lost 4 bases at V and 2 bases at J; junction bases unmatched: 10. This CDR3 contains 16 residues. The CDR3 nucleotides are TGCGCCAGCAGCGCTATGACAGGGCATCCCACAGATACGCAGTATTTT. As protein: CASSAMTGHPTDTQYF.

The chain recombines TRBV15 with TRBJ2-5; 7 bases agree with TRBD2. The CDR3 loop spans 14 amino acids. Germline loops: CDR1 LNHNV, CDR2 YYDKDF (reference sequence). Trimming removed 4 bases from V and 5 bases from J; junction bases left unmatched: 7. CDR3 region: CATSITRGWETQYF. DNA of the CDR3: TGTGCCACCAGCATAACGCGGGGGTGGGAGACCCAGTACTTC.

J is TRBJ2-5 and V is TRBV27; D ambiguous. Germline values: CDR1 MNHEY, CDR2 SMNVEV (reference sequence). With 4 bases removed from V and 5 bases from J, the gap between germline ends came to 14 bases. CDR3 length equals 14 residues. CDR3 nucleotides: TGTGCCAGCAGTTCTCTCTTGGAACACGAGACCCAGTACTTC. This encodes CASSSLLEHETQYF.

CDR3: CATSSGGDQETQYF. For the CDR3, the DNA is TGTGCCACCAGCAGCGGTGGGGACCAAGAGACCCAGTACTTC. The chain employs TRBV15 and TRBJ2-5; no reliable D call. Trimming pared 3 bases from V and 0 bases from J, leaving 8 bases between. Germline V gene data show CDR1 as LNHNV and CDR2 as YYDKDF (reference sequence). The CDR3 is made up of 14 amino acids.

The gene calls are TRBV7-9 and TRBJ2-1, with D possibly matching TRBD2 (5 bases). Germline V lookup: CDR1 SEHNR, CDR2 FQNEAQ (reference sequence). V lost 4 bases, J lost 0 bases, and 13 bases lay in between. The CDR3 has 16 amino acids. The CDR3 spells CASSSKSGYSYNEQFF. CDR3 sequence (DNA): TGTGCCAGCAGCTCAAAGTCGGGATACTCCTACAATGAGCAGTTCTTC.

This clone was detected once. The V gene is TRBV11-2, the J gene TRBJ2-7; weak D call: TRBD2 (6 bases). The germline CDR1 and CDR2 sequences are SGHAT and FQNNGV. CDR3 length equals 13 residues. V lost 4 bases, J lost 0 bases, and 7 bases lay in between. The DNA of the CDR3 is TGTGCCAGCAGCTACGGGAGCTCCTACGAGCAGTACTTC. Translation: CASSYGSSYEQYF.